This T cell receptor (beta chain) was identified in a study of cytomegalovirus exposure and HLA in healthy donors. The germline V gene encodes CDR1 LGHNA and CDR2 YSLEER. The CDR3 has 16 amino acids. With V trimmed by 0 bases and J by 5 bases, 8 bases remained unmatched. TCRdb's table, derived via immunoSEQ multiplex PCR, lists solely in-frame clones and lacks some. The table lists more than 90,000 clones, about 87% of them singletons. The sequencing input was PBMCs. The chain recombines TRBV4-3 with TRBJ2-5; 8 positions match TRBD2. The TCR was taken from a man between 18 and 35 years old in good health and CMV-seronegative. The chain's CDR3 is CASSQDSGGALETQYF. In DNA form, the CDR3 reads TGCGCCAGCAGCCAAGATTCCGGGGGGGCCTTGGAGACCCAGTACTTC.